Sequencing of this T cell receptor beta chain was carried out in a study of CD8 T cells in ankylosing spondylitis. Notes on the study in general: There was reportedly significant enrichment of clones that were disease-linked in matched ankylosing spondylitis synovial fluid. There were earlier reports of some motif variants in reactive arthritis synovial fluid and blood. What appeared characteristic of ankylosing spondylitis blood was a TCR beta motif of eight or nine highly homologous variants. Disease-linked clones were found to be CD8+ and relatively rare in peripheral blood.

About this clonotype itself: The target antigen is unknown.

Making the TCR beta libraries involved quantitative 5'-RACE with molecular barcodes. Each CDR3 protein is one row after TCRdb ran MiXCR on the 5' RACE reads. The profile shows around 770,000 distinct CDR3 sequences, around 11% of them singletons. The specimen was blood, either unsorted or a sorted T cell fraction (not recorded which). This clonotype was sampled from a male donor with ankylosing spondylitis.

The CDR3 sequence is CASSSGTSGRETQYF. The CDR3 DNA reads as TGCGCCAGCAGCTCCGGGACTAGCGGGAGGGAGACCCAGTACTTC. This chain joins TRBV5-1 and TRBJ2-5, with 15 bases matching TRBD2. The ends lost 3 bases at V and 5 bases at J; junction bases unmatched: 2. In germline, CDR1 is SGHRS, CDR2 YFSETQ. The CDR3 is 15 amino acids.